Listed below are T cell receptor beta chains from one sample, sequenced in a study of early stage breast cancer tumors. This table comes from immunoSEQ multiplex PCR, and its TCRdb copy is limited to in-frame clones, with some not included. In the table there are some 20,000 clones, about 83% of which are singletons. Sequencing was done on a sample of blood. These receptor sequences come from a person aged 70 to 85 with breast cancer. Each CDR3 is given with its conserved first and last residue. The order of the fields is D gene, J gene, V gene, clone size, CDR3 DNA, CDR3 protein. D genes are given only for firm matches. Clone size is given for some rows only: seen once, a few or many times, or a class if the clone is expanded.

d_call: TRBD2
j_call: TRBJ2-2
v_call: TRBV6-4
clone_size: -
cdr3_nt: TGTGCCAGCAGTGAAAGACTAGCGGGGGGCCCCGGGGAGCTGTTTTTT
cdr3_aa: CASSERLAGGPGELFF

d_call: TRBD1
j_call: TRBJ2-5
v_call: TRBV25-1
clone_size: -
cdr3_nt: TGTGCCAGCAGTGCCTCCGGGACAGGGATCGTTAGTGGAACCCAGTACTTC
cdr3_aa: CASSASGTGIVSGTQYF

d_call: -
j_call: TRBJ2-7
v_call: TRBV5-1
clone_size: -
cdr3_nt: TGCGCCAGCAGCTTGATCCCCGGGACCTACGAGCAGTACTTC
cdr3_aa: CASSLIPGTYEQYF

d_call: -
j_call: TRBJ2-7
v_call: TRBV30
clone_size: -
cdr3_nt: TGTGCCTGGAGTACAGACAGGCAAAAGTACTTC
cdr3_aa: CAWSTDRQKYF

d_call: -
j_call: TRBJ2-2
v_call: TRBV2
clone_size: -
cdr3_nt: TGTGCCAGCAGTGAAACGAGAACGAACACCGGGGAGCTGTTTTTT
cdr3_aa: CASSETRTNTGELFF

d_call: -
j_call: TRBJ2-5
v_call: TRBV18
clone_size: -
cdr3_nt: TGTGCCAGCTCACGAATCTCAGGGGCGCAAGAGACCCAGTACTTC
cdr3_aa: CASSRISGAQETQYF

d_call: TRBD1
j_call: TRBJ2-7
v_call: TRBV19
clone_size: -
cdr3_nt: TGTGCCAGTAGTATAGTCTCCGGGACAGAGACCCACGAGCAGTACTTC
cdr3_aa: CASSIVSGTETHEQYF

d_call: -
j_call: TRBJ1-2
v_call: TRBV7-8
clone_size: -
cdr3_nt: TGTGCCAGCAGCCGAGGCGAGATCTATGGCTACACCTTC
cdr3_aa: CASSRGEIYGYTF

d_call: -
j_call: TRBJ1-5
v_call: TRBV28
clone_size: -
cdr3_nt: TGTGCCAGCAGTTTTCGGGGTTGGGTTTGGCCCCAGCATTTT
cdr3_aa: CASSFRGWVWPQHF

d_call: TRBD1
j_call: TRBJ1-1
v_call: TRBV19
clone_size: -
cdr3_nt: TGTGCCAGTAGGGACAGGGGGTATGACACTGAAGCTTTCTTT
cdr3_aa: CASRDRGYDTEAFF

d_call: TRBD1
j_call: TRBJ1-2
v_call: TRBV30
clone_size: few
cdr3_nt: TGTGCCTGGAGCCCAGGGGGAAGACTTAACTATGGCTACACCTTC
cdr3_aa: CAWSPGGRLNYGYTF

d_call: -
j_call: TRBJ1-2
v_call: TRBV19
clone_size: few
cdr3_nt: TGTGCCAGTAAGGAGACGGGTGACTATGGCTACACCTTC
cdr3_aa: CASKETGDYGYTF

d_call: -
j_call: TRBJ1-5
v_call: TRBV18
clone_size: -
cdr3_nt: TGTGCCAGCTCCCCCGAGAGGGACAATCAGCCCCAGCATTTT
cdr3_aa: CASSPERDNQPQHF

d_call: TRBD2
j_call: TRBJ2-1
v_call: TRBV18
clone_size: once
cdr3_nt: TGTGCCAGCTCACCGGGCGGGGGCTCCTACAATGAGCAGTTCTTC
cdr3_aa: CASSPGGGSYNEQFF

d_call: TRBD2
j_call: TRBJ2-1
v_call: TRBV27
clone_size: -
cdr3_nt: TGTGCCAGCAGTTTACCCCTCGGGGGGGGTAACAATGAGCAGTTCTTC
cdr3_aa: CASSLPLGGGNNEQFF

d_call: -
j_call: TRBJ1-5
v_call: TRBV6-1
clone_size: -
cdr3_nt: TGTGCCAGCAGTGCGTCTTTCAATCAGCCCCAGCATTTT
cdr3_aa: CASSASFNQPQHF

d_call: TRBD1
j_call: TRBJ2-3
v_call: TRBV11-3
clone_size: -
cdr3_nt: TGTGCCAGCAGCCTGCGGACAGGGGTAACAGATACGCAGTATTTT
cdr3_aa: CASSLRTGVTDTQYF

d_call: TRBD2
j_call: TRBJ2-1
v_call: TRBV2
clone_size: -
cdr3_nt: TGTGCCAGCAGTGTCCGCCGACTAGCGGGGGGGTACAATGAGCAGTTCTTC
cdr3_aa: CASSVRRLAGGYNEQFF

d_call: -
j_call: TRBJ1-5
v_call: TRBV6-5
clone_size: few
cdr3_nt: TGTGCCAGCAGTCCGGACGGGGTTAGCCAGCCCCAGCATTTT
cdr3_aa: CASSPDGVSQPQHF

d_call: -
j_call: TRBJ1-1
v_call: TRBV5-1
clone_size: -
cdr3_nt: TGCGCCAGCAGCTTCGGATTCGGGACTGAAGCTTTCTTT
cdr3_aa: CASSFGFGTEAFF

d_call: -
j_call: TRBJ2-7
v_call: TRBV7-2
clone_size: -
cdr3_nt: TGTGCCAGCAGCCCCCCCGACAACGAGCAGTACTTC
cdr3_aa: CASSPPDNEQYF

d_call: TRBD1
j_call: TRBJ2-2
v_call: TRBV5-4
clone_size: -
cdr3_nt: TGTGCCAGCAGCTTGGCCCGGGACAGGGGTACCGGGGAGCTGTTTTTT
cdr3_aa: CASSLARDRGTGELFF

d_call: -
j_call: TRBJ2-7
v_call: TRBV19
clone_size: -
cdr3_nt: TGTGCCAGTAGTATGGGGACTTTCTACGAGCAGTACTTC
cdr3_aa: CASSMGTFYEQYF

d_call: -
j_call: TRBJ1-1
v_call: TRBV12-5
clone_size: -
cdr3_nt: TGTGCTAGTGGTTTAGAGTTCAACACTGAAGCTTTCTTT
cdr3_aa: CASGLEFNTEAFF

d_call: TRBD1
j_call: TRBJ2-7
v_call: TRBV5-1
clone_size: -
cdr3_nt: TGCGCCAGCAGCTCCCAGGGGGTAGACTACGAGCAGTACTTC
cdr3_aa: CASSSQGVDYEQYF

d_call: TRBD2
j_call: TRBJ2-1
v_call: TRBV7-9
clone_size: -
cdr3_nt: TGTGCCAGCAGCTTCTTCGGGGGGGCGGGCGAGCAGTTCTTC
cdr3_aa: CASSFFGGAGEQFF

d_call: -
j_call: TRBJ2-7
v_call: TRBV5-4
clone_size: -
cdr3_nt: TGTGCCAGCAGCCTGGGCGAGGCTTACGAGCAGTACTTC
cdr3_aa: CASSLGEAYEQYF

d_call: -
j_call: TRBJ2-1
v_call: TRBV9
clone_size: -
cdr3_nt: TGTGCCAGCAGCGTAGGTTCCGGGTGGAATGAGCAGTTCTTC
cdr3_aa: CASSVGSGWNEQFF

d_call: -
j_call: TRBJ1-1
v_call: TRBV19
clone_size: few
cdr3_nt: TGTGCCAGTAGTCTGGAGGGGCGGTTGAACACTGAAGCTTTCTTT
cdr3_aa: CASSLEGRLNTEAFF

d_call: -
j_call: TRBJ2-3
v_call: TRBV11-2
clone_size: -
cdr3_nt: TGTGCCAGCAGCTTAGCCGGTGCAGATACGCAGTATTTT
cdr3_aa: CASSLAGADTQYF

d_call: TRBD1
j_call: TRBJ2-7
v_call: TRBV2
clone_size: -
cdr3_nt: TGTGCCAGCAGGAAGGACAGGGGAGCGGGCTCCTACGAGCAGTACTTC
cdr3_aa: CASRKDRGAGSYEQYF

d_call: -
j_call: TRBJ1-2
v_call: TRBV5-5
clone_size: -
cdr3_nt: TGTGCCAGCAGCTGGGGGGGAATTAACTATGGCTACACCTTC
cdr3_aa: CASSWGGINYGYTF